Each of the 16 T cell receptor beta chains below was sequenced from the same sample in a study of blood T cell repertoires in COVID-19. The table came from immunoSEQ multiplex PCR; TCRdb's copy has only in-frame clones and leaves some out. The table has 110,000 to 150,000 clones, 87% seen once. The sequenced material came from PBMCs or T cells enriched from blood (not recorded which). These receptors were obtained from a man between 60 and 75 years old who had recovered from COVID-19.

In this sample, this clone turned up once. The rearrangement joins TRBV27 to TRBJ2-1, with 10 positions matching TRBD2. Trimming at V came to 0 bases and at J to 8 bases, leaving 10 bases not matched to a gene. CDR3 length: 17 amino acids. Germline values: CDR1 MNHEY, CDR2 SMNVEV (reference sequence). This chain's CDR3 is CASSLSTLAGVSHEQFF. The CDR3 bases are TGTGCCAGCAGTTTATCGACCCTAGCGGGAGTTAGCCATGAGCAGTTCTTC.

CDR3 nucleotide sequence: TGTGCCAGCTCACCTGGACAGGGGGGGAACACTGAAGCTTTCTTT. Protein: CASSPGQGGNTEAFF. The rearrangement uses TRBV18 and TRBJ1-1; 10 bases map to TRBD1. This CDR3 has 15 residues. J was trimmed by 1 base and V by 3 bases; bases with no gene match: 2. Per germline, CDR1 KGHSH and CDR2 LQKENI.

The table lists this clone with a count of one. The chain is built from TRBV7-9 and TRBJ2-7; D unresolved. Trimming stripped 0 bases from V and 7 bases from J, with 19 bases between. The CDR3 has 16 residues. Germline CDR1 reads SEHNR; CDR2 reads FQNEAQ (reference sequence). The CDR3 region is CASSLALSGWAQEQYF. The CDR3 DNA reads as TGTGCCAGCAGCTTAGCGCTTTCTGGGTGGGCGCAAGAGCAGTACTTC.

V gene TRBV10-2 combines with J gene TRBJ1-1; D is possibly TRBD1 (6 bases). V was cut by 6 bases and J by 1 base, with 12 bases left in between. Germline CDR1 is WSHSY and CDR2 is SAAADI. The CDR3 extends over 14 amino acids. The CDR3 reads CASRTRGPNTEAFF. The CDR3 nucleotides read TGCGCCAGCAGAACCAGGGGCCCGAACACTGAAGCTTTCTTT.

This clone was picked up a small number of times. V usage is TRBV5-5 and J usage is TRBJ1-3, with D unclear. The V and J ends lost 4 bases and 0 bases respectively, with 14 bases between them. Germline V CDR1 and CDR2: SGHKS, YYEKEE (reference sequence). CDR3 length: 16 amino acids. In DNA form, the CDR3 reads TGTGCCAGCAGCCATGACGGGTTCTTCTCTGGAAACACCATATATTTT. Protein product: CASSHDGFFSGNTIYF.

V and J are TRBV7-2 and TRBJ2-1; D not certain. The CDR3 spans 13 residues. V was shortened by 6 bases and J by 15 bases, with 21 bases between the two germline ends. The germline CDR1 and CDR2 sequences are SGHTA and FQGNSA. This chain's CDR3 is CASSPRSDEIGFF. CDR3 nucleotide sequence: TGTGCCAGCAGTCCAAGGAGCGATGAAATCGGGTTCTTC.

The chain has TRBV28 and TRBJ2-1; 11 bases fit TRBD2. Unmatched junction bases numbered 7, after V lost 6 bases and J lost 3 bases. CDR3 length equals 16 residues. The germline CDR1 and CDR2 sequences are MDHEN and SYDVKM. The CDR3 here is CASRSLLAGVYNEQFF. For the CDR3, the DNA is TGTGCCAGCAGGTCCCTACTAGCGGGGGTCTACAATGAGCAGTTCTTC.

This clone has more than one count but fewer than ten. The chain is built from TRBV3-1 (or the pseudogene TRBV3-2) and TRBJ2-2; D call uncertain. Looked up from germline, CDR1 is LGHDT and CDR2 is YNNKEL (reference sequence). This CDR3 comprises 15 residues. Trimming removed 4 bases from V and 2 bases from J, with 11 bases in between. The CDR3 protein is CASSPMVVNTGELFF. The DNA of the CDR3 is TGTGCCAGCAGCCCAATGGTAGTAAACACCGGGGAGCTGTTTTTT.

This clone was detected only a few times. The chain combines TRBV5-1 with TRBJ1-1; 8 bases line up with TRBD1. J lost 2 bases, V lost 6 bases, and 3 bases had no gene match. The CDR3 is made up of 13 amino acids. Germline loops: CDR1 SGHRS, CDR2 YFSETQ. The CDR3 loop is CASTTGGNTEAFF. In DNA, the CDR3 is TGCGCCAGCACAACAGGGGGTAACACTGAAGCTTTCTTT.

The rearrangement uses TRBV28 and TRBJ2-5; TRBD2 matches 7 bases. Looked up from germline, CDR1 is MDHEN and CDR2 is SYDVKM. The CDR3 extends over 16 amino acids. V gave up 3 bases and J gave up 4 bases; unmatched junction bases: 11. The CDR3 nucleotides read TGTGCCAGCAGTTTTAGTAGGCGGGAGCTAGGAGAGACCCAGTACTTC. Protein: CASSFSRRELGETQYF.

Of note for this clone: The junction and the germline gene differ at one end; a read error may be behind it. The DNA for the CDR3 is TGTGCCGGCAGTTACGTGGGCACCTCATCCTACGAGCAGTACTTC. This translates into CAGSYVGTSSYEQYF. This sequence joins TRBV6-5 and TRBJ2-7, with no clear D. Germline-derived CDR1 and CDR2 are MNHEY and SVGAGI. The CDR3 spans 15 residues.

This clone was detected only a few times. CDR3 in amino acids: CASVGLAGVGEQFF. The CDR3 DNA sequence: TGTGCCAGCGTGGGACTAGCGGGAGTTGGTGAGCAGTTCTTC. The J gene is TRBJ2-1, the V gene TRBV28; 14 nucleotides align to TRBD2. This CDR3 contains 14 residues. The germline V gene encodes CDR1 MDHEN and CDR2 SYDVKM. V lost 8 bases, J lost 9 bases, and 6 bases stayed unmatched.

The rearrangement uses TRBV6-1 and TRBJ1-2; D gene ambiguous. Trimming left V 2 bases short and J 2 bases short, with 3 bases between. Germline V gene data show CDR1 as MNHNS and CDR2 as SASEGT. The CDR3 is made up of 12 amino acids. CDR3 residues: CASSEQNYGYTF. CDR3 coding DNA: TGTGCCAGCAGTGAACAGAACTATGGCTACACCTTC.

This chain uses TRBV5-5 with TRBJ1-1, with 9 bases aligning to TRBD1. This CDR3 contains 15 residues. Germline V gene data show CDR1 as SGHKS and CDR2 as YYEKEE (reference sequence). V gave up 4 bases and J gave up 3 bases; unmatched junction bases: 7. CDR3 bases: TGTGCCAGCAGCAGACGGGACAGGGCGGACACTGAAGCTTTCTTT. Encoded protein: CASSRRDRADTEAFF.

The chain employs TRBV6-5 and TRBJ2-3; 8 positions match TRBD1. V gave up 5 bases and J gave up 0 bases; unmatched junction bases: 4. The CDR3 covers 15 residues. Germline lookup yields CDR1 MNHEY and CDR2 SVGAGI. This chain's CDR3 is CASSQQGASTDTQYF. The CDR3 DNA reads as TGTGCCAGCAGTCAGCAGGGGGCCAGCACAGATACGCAGTATTTT.

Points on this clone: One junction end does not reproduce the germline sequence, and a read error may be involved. The DNA for the CDR3 is TGTGCCAGCAGCTCAGCATCCGCCATCGGTCTCTTT. It is translated as CASSSASAIGLF. V is TRBV7-9 and J is TRBJ1-1; D is ambiguous. CDR1 is SEHNR, CDR2 FQNEAQ, per germline (reference sequence). CDR3 size: 12 residues.